These 14 T cell receptor beta chains share one sample of origin, sequenced in a study of blood T cells in healthy people across ages. Alongside a J-beta primer mix, a sample-barcoded 5' primer served in a second PCR lasting roughly 7 to 11 cycles. TCRdb redid the calling of the 5' RACE reads with MiXCR, one entry per CDR3 protein. There are fewer than 1 million distinct CDR3 sequences in the sample; around 43% occur only once, and roughly 19% lies in the top ten. Sequenced: blood. These receptors all stem from a man in his 60s in good health.

With respect to this clonotype: One end of the junction is discordant with germline, which a read error may explain. The J gene is TRBJ2-5, the V gene TRBV2; possibly TRBD1 for D (5 bases). The CDR3 covers 11 residues. Germline V CDR1 and CDR2: SNHLY, FYNNEI. The CDR3 DNA is TGTACCAGCAGGGATCAAGAGACCCAGTACTTC. Translated, it gives CTSRDQETQYF.

The rearrangement links TRBV9 to TRBJ1-5, with D hard to call. This CDR3 region has 15 residues. With 0 bases removed from V and 3 bases from J, the gap between germline ends came to 10 bases. Germline-derived CDR1 and CDR2 are SGDLS and YYNGEE. Here the CDR3 reads CASSVESDPNQPQHF. The CDR3 bases are TGTGCCAGCAGCGTAGAATCGGACCCCAATCAGCCCCAGCATTTT.

This clonotype was counted between two and nine times. The CDR3 coding sequence is TGTGCCAGTGTCCGGGACAGGGGCTACGAGCAGTACTTC. Translating it yields CASVRDRGYEQYF. This chain connects TRBV7-2 to TRBJ2-7; TRBD1 matches 10 bases. There are 13 residues in the CDR3. V gave up 9 bases and J gave up 3 bases; unmatched junction bases: 5. CDR1 is SGHTA, CDR2 FQGNSA, per germline. The complete variable domain, with remaining parts taken from reference TRBV7-2 and TRBJ2-7, reads GAGVSQSPSNKVTEKGKDVELRCDPISGHTALYWYRQSLGQGLEFLIYFQGNSAPDKSGLPSDRFSAERTGGSVSTLTIQRTQQEDSAVYLCASVRDRGYEQYFGPGTRLTVT.

The chain recombines TRBV6-1 with TRBJ1-1; D unclear. Germline loops: CDR1 MNHNS, CDR2 SASEGT. V was clipped by 6 bases and J by 0 bases, with 8 bases between them. This CDR3 comprises 13 residues. The CDR3 region is CASRETVNTEAFF. The DNA of the CDR3 is TGTGCCAGCAGAGAGACTGTGAACACTGAAGCTTTCTTT.

This clonotype was counted many times. The rearrangement links TRBV4-3 to TRBJ1-2; D gene ambiguous. Trimming pared 0 bases from V and 4 bases from J, leaving 12 bases between. Germline assignment: CDR1 LGHNA and CDR2 YSLEER. The CDR3 is 15 amino acids. CDR3 sequence: CASSQEARAFYGYTF. The CDR3, as DNA: TGCGCCAGCAGCCAAGAGGCGAGGGCCTTCTATGGCTACACCTTC.

The genes are TRBV27 and TRBJ1-1, with D perhaps TRBD1 (6 bases). The germline V gene encodes CDR1 MNHEY and CDR2 SMNVEV (reference sequence). V was pared by 7 bases and J by 1 base, with 10 bases between. There are 13 residues in the CDR3. The CDR3 spells CASIGQPNTEAFF. As DNA, the CDR3 is TGTGCCAGCATTGGACAGCCGAACACTGAAGCTTTCTTT.

This clonotype has more than one count but fewer than ten. V gene TRBV4-3 combines with J gene TRBJ1-2; TRBD1 is a possible D gene (6 bases). Germline V lookup: CDR1 LGHNA, CDR2 YSLEER. V was clipped by 2 bases and J by 2 bases, with 12 bases between them. CDR3 length: 15 amino acids. The CDR3 is CASSQLDSSNYGYTF. CDR3 coding DNA: TGCGCCAGCAGCCAATTGGACAGCTCCAACTATGGCTACACCTTC.

The sample holds one count of this clonotype. This chain links TRBV25-1 with TRBJ2-3, with D possibly TRBD2 on 6 matching bases. V lost 0 bases and J lost 2, with 18 bases in between. Germline assignment: CDR1 MGHDK and CDR2 SYGVNS. This CDR3 is built from 18 residues. The CDR3 loop reads CASSEYPRLVGPTDTQYF. The CDR3 coding sequence is TGTGCCAGCAGTGAATATCCCCGACTAGTGGGTCCCACAGATACGCAGTATTTT.

This clonotype showed up just a few times. This chain connects TRBV3-1 to TRBJ2-5, with D perhaps given as TRBD1 or TRBD2 (5 bases each). Between the trimmed V and J ends, which lost 2 bases and 11 bases, there was a span of 18 bases. Germline CDR1 reads LGHDT; CDR2 reads YNNKEL (reference sequence). This CDR3 region has 14 residues. CDR3 sequence: CASSQLGPAAEQYF. The CDR3 nucleotides are TGTGCCAGCAGCCAACTGGGACCAGCGGCGGAGCAGTACTTC.

The V and J genes are TRBV9 and TRBJ2-3, with TRBD2 matching 11 bases. The CDR3 contains 15 residues. The trim removed 2 bases at V and 2 bases at J, leaving 1 base unmatched. Germline CDR1 SGDLS, CDR2 YYNGEE. The CDR3 loop is CASSVSGGVTDTQYF. The DNA for the CDR3 is TGTGCCAGCAGCGTTAGCGGGGGGGTCACAGATACGCAGTATTTT. The complete variable domain, with remaining parts taken from reference TRBV9 and TRBJ2-3, reads DSGVTQTPKHLITATGQRVTLRCSPRSGDLSVYWYQQSLDQGLQFLIQYYNGEERAKGNILERFSAQQFPDLHSELNLSSLELGDSALYFCASSVSGGVTDTQYFGPGTRLTVL.

The V gene is TRBV7-2, the J gene TRBJ2-5, with 7 bases matching TRBD2. J lost 1 base, V lost 4 bases, and 6 bases had no gene match. The CDR3 covers 15 residues. Germline V gives CDR1 SGHTA, CDR2 FQGNSA. CDR3 sequence reads: CASSYGPSGQETQYF. The CDR3 bases are TGTGCCAGCAGCTACGGACCTAGCGGCCAAGAGACCCAGTACTTC.

The V gene is TRBV7-2, the J gene TRBJ2-2, with D possibly matching TRBD2 (5 bases). Germline V gene sequence: CDR1 SGHTA, CDR2 FQGNSA. V dropped 8 bases and J dropped 1 base, with 14 bases sitting between them. The CDR3 length is 15 residues. The CDR3 is CASSSPGRNTGELFF. The CDR3 DNA sequence: TGTGCCAGCTCCTCTCCGGGGAGGAACACCGGGGAGCTGTTTTTT.

There are a few counts of this clonotype. The chain employs TRBV6-6 and TRBJ2-1; D uncertain. Per the germline V gene, CDR1 is MNHNY and CDR2 is SVGAGI (reference sequence). This CDR3 spans 14 amino acids. Trimming cost V 6 bases and J 0 bases, with 9 bases left between them. The CDR3 nucleotides are TGTGCCAGCAGCACAAGGAGCTCCTACAATGAGCAGTTCTTC. It specifies CASSTRSSYNEQFF.

This sequence joins TRBV20-1 and TRBJ1-1, with D tentatively TRBD1 (5 bases). Germline V gene data show CDR1 as DFQATT and CDR2 as SNEGSKA (reference sequence). The CDR3 is made up of 13 amino acids. V lost 0 bases to trimming and J lost 10 bases, with 15 bases between them. The chain's CDR3 is CSARDIGPGGAFF. The CDR3 bases are TGCAGTGCTAGAGATATTGGGCCCGGGGGAGCTTTCTTT.